The 5 T cell receptor beta chains below were found in one sample sequenced in a study of cytomegalovirus exposure and HLA in healthy donors. Primers: 60 Vbeta forward and 13 Jbeta reverse. Method: immunoSEQ multiplex PCR; TCRdb's copy keeps in-frame clones and lacks some. The sample lists fewer than 90,000 clones; less than 85% were seen once. The sample comprised PBMCs. These receptors were obtained from a woman in her forties or fifties in good health and CMV-seropositive.

The rearrangement links TRBV28 to TRBJ2-2; 12 bases are shared with TRBD2. Trimming cost V 7 bases and J 5 bases; bases outside gene matches: 5. There are 15 residues in the CDR3. Germline V gene lookup returns CDR1 MDHEN and CDR2 SYDVKM. The CDR3 DNA reads TGTGCCAGCACCCGACTAGCGGGAGATACCGGGGAGCTGTTTTTT. Translating it yields CASTRLAGDTGELFF. Looking up the rest from reference TRBV28 and TRBJ2-2 gives the full variable domain: DVKVTQSSRYLVKRTGEKVFLECVQDMDHENMFWYRQDPGLGLRLIYFSYDVKMKEKGDIPEGYSVSREKKERFSLILESASTNQTSMYLCASTRLAGDTGELFFGEGSRLTVL.

This chain uses TRBV7-6 with TRBJ1-1, with TRBD1 identical over 11 bases. V lost 3 bases and J lost 3; bases outside the gene matches: 3. Germline V lookup: CDR1 SGHVS, CDR2 FNYEAQ. This CDR3 is built from 15 residues. This CDR3 reads CASSLVGQGDTEAFF. The CDR3, as DNA: TGTGCCAGCAGCTTGGTGGGACAGGGGGACACTGAAGCTTTCTTT.

J is TRBJ1-4 and V is TRBV27; D gene uncertain. The V end was cut by 1 base, the J end by 7 bases, with 16 bases between. Germline V lookup: CDR1 MNHEY, CDR2 SMNVEV (reference sequence). The CDR3 spans 16 residues. CDR3: CASSLWKGGRSEKLFF. In DNA form, the CDR3 reads TGTGCCAGCAGTTTATGGAAGGGAGGCAGGAGTGAAAAACTGTTTTTT.

The V call is TRBV15, the J call TRBJ2-1; tentatively, D is TRBD1 (5 bases). Germline CDR1 and CDR2: LNHNV and YYDKDF (reference sequence). V lost 0 bases and J 4 bases, leaving 16 bases between the germline ends. This CDR3 contains 17 residues. CDR3 in amino acids: CATSRDLSQGFYNEQFF. CDR3 in DNA: TGTGCCACCAGCAGAGATTTGTCGCAGGGCTTTTACAATGAGCAGTTCTTC.

This clone was recorded once. V gene TRBV9 combines with J gene TRBJ1-4; TRBD1 matches 7 bases. This CDR3 contains 14 residues. Trimming took 2 bases from V and 3 from J; bases not matched to a gene: 1. Germline V gene lookup returns CDR1 SGDLS and CDR2 YYNGEE. The CDR3 sequence is CASSVTGSNEKLFF. The CDR3 DNA follows: TGTGCCAGCAGCGTGACAGGGTCTAATGAAAAACTGTTTTTT.